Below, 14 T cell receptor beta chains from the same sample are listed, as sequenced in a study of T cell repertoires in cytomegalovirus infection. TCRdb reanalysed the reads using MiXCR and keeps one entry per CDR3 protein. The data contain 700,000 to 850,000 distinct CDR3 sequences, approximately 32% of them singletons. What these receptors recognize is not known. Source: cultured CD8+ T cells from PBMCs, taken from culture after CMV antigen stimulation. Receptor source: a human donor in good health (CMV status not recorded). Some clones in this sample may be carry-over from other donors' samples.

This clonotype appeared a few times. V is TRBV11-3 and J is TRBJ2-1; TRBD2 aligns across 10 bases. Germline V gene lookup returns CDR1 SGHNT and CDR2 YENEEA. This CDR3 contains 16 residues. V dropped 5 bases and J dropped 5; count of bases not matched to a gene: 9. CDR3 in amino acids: CASSLYSGGANNEQFF. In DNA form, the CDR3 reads TGTGCCAGCAGCCTATACAGCGGGGGGGCAAACAATGAGCAGTTCTTC.

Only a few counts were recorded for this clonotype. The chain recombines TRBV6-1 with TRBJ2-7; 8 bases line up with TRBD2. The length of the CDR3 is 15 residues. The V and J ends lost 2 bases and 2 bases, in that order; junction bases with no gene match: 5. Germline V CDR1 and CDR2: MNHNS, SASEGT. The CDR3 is CASSEYGGDPYEQYV. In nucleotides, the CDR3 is TGTGCCAGCAGTGAATACGGGGGGGACCCCTACGAGCAGTACGTC.

DNA of the CDR3: TGTGCCAGTAGTATTCAACATAACACTGAAGCTTTCTTT. Translated: CASSIQHNTEAFF. The J gene is TRBJ1-1, the V gene TRBV19; D not resolved. The CDR3 has 13 residues. V was cut by 3 bases and J by 2 bases, with 7 bases left in between. CDR1 LNHDA and CDR2 SQIVND come from the germline V gene (reference sequence).

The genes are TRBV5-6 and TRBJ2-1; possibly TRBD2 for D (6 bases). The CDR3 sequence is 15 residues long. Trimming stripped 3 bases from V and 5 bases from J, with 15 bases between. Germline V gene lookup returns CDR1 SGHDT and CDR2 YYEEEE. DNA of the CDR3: TGTGCCAGCAGCTCGGAAGTTAGCGGTAACAATGAGCAGTTCTTC. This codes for CASSSEVSGNNEQFF.

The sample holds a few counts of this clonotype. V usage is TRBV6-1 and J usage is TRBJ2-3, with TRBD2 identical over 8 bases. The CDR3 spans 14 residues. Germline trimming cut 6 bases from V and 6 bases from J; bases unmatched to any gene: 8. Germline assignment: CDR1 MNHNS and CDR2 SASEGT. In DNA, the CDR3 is TGTGCCAGCAGGGGAACGGGGGGGCTGGATACGCAGTATTTT. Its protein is CASRGTGGLDTQYF.

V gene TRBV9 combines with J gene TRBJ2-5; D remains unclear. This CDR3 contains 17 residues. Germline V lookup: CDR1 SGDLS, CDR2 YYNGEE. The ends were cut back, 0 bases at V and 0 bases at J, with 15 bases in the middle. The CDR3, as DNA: TGTGCCAGCAGCGTAGGTCTCGGCCGTGGGAACCAAGAGACCCAGTACTTC. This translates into CASSVGLGRGNQETQYF.

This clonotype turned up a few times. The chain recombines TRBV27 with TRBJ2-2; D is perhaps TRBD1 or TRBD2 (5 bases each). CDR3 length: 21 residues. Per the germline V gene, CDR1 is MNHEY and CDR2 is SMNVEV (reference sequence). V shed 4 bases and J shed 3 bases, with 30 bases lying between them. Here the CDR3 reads CASSSGFWKRGALGDTGELFF. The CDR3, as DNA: TGTGCCAGCAGTTCTGGATTCTGGAAGAGGGGAGCCCTTGGAGACACCGGGGAGCTGTTTTTT.

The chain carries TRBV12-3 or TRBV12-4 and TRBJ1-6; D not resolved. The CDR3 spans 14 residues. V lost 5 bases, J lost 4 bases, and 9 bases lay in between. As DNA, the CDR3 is TGTGCCAGCAGTCCAGAAAAATATAATTCACCCCTCCACTTT. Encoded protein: CASSPEKYNSPLHF.

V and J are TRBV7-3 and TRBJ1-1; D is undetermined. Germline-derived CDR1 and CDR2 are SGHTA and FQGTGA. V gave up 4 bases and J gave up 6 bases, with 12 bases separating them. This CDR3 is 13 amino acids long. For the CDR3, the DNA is TGTGCCAGCAGCTCCTTGCCAGTCGCTGAAGCTTTCTTT. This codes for CASSSLPVAEAFF.

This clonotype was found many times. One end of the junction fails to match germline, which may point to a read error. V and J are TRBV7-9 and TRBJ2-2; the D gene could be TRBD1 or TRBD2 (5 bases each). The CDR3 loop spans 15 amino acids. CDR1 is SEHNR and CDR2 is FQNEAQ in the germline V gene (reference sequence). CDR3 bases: TGTGCCAGCAGGCCCGGGGCAGCGAACGCCGGGGAGCTGTTTTTT. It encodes CASRPGAANAGELFF.

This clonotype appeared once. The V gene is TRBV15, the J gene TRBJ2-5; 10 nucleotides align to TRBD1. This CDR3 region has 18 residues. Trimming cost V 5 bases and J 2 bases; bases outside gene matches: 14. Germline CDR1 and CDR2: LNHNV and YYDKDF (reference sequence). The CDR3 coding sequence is TGTGCCACCAGCTCCCTCAGAATGGGACAGGGGCTTCAAGAGACCCAGTACTTC. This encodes CATSSLRMGQGLQETQYF. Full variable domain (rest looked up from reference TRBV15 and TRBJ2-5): DAMVIQNPRYQVTQFGKPVTLSCSQTLNHNVMYWYQQKSSQAPKLLFHYYDKDFNNEADTPDNFQSRRPNTSFCFLDIRSPGLGDTAMYLCATSSLRMGQGLQETQYFGPGTRLLVL.

The CDR3 sequence: CASRSQGAGGETQYF. The DNA of the CDR3 is TGTGCCAGCAGGTCACAGGGAGCAGGGGGAGAGACCCAGTACTTC. J is TRBJ2-5 and V is TRBV6-6, with 7 bases identical to TRBD1. V trimming: 6 bases; J trimming: 4 bases; junction bases outside the gene matches: 11. Germline V gene lookup returns CDR1 MNHNY and CDR2 SVGAGI (reference sequence). The CDR3 consists of 15 residues.

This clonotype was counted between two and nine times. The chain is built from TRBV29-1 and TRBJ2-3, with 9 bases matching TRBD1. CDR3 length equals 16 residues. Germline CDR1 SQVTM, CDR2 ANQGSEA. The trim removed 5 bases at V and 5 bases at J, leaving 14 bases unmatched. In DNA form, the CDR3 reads TGCAGCGTTCGCTTTCCTCTGGACAGGGGAATAGATACGCAGTATTTT. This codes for CSVRFPLDRGIDTQYF.

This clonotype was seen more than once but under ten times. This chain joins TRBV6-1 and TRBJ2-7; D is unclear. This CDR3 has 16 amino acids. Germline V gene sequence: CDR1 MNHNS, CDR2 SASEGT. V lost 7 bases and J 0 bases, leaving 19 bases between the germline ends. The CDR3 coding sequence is TGTGCCAGCATTAGCCCTACAGAATGGAGCTCCTACGAGCAGTACGTC. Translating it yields CASISPTEWSSYEQYV.